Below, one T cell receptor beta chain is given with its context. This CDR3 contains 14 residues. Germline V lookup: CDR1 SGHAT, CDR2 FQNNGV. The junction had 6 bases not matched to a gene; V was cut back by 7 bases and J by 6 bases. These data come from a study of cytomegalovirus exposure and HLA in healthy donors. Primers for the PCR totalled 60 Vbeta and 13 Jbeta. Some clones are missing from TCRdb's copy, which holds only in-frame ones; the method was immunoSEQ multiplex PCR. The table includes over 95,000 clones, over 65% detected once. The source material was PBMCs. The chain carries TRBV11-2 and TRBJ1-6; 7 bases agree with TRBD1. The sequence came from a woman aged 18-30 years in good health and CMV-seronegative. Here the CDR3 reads CASKNRGLNSPLHF. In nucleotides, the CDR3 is TGTGCCAGCAAAAACAGGGGCCTTAATTCACCCCTCCACTTT.